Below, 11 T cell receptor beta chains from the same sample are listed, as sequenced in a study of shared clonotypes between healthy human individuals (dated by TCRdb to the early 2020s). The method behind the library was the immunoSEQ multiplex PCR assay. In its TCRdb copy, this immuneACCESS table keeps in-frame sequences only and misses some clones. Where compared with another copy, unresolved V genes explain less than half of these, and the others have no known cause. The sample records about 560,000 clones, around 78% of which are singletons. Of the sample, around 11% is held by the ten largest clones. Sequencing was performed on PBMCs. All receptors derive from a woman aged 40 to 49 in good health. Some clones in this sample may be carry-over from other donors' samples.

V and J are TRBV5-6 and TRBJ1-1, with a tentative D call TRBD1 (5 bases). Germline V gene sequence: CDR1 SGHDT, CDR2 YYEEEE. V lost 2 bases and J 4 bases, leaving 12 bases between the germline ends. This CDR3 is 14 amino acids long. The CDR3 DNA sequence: TGTGCCAGCAGCTTATACCGGGGGGGCACTGAAGCTTTCTTT. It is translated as CASSLYRGGTEAFF.

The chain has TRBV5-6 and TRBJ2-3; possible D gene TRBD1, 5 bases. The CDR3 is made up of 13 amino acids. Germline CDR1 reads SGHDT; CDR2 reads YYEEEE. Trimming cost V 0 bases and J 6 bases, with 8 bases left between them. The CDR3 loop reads CASSLARVDTQYF. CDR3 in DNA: TGTGCCAGCAGCTTGGCCAGGGTGGATACGCAGTATTTT.

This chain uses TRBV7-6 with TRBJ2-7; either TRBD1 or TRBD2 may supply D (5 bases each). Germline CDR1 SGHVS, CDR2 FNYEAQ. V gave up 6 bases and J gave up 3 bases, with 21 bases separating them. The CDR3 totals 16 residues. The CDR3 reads CASSLTFPGPGYEQYF. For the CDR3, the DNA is TGTGCCAGCAGTCTTACCTTTCCGGGACCAGGCTACGAGCAGTACTTC.

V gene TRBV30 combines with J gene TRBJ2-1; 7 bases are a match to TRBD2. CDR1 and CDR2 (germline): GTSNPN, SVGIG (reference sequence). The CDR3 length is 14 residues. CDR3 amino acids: CARRASGFYNEQFF. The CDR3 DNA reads TGTGCTCGGAGGGCTAGCGGATTTTACAATGAGCAGTTCTTC.

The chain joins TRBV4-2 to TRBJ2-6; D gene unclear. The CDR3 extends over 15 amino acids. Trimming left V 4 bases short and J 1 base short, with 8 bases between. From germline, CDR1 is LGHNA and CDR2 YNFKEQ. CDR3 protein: CASSLSGSGANVLTF. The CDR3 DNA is TGTGCCAGCAGCCTGTCTGGATCTGGGGCCAACGTCCTGACTTTC.

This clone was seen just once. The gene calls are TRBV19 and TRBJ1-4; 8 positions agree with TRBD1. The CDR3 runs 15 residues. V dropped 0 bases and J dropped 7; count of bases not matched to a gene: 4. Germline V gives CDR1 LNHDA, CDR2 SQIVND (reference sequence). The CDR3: CASSIDPGGREKLFF. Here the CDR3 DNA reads TGTGCCAGTAGTATAGACCCAGGGGGCCGTGAAAAACTGTTTTTT.

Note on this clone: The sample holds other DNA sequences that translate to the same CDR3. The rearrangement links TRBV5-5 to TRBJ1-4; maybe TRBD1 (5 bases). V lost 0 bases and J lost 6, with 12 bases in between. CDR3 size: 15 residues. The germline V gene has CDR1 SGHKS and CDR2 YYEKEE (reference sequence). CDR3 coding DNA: TGTGCCAGCAGCTTGGTAGGGCAGGGTGATGAAAAACTGTTTTTT. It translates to CASSLVGQGDEKLFF.

CDR3: CASSLAEGSWTQYF. The DNA of the CDR3 is TGTGCCAGCAGCTTGGCCGAGGGGAGCTGGACCCAGTACTTC. The J gene is TRBJ2-5, the V gene TRBV5-4; tentatively, D is TRBD1 or TRBD2 (5 bases each). Germline V gives CDR1 SGHNT, CDR2 YYREEE (reference sequence). The CDR3 extends over 14 amino acids. Trimming removed 0 bases from V and 7 bases from J, with 13 bases in between.

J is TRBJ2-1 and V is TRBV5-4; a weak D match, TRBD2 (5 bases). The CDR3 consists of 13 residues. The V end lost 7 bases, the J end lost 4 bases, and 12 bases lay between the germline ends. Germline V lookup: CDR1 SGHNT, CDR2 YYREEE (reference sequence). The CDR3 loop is CASPGIGYNEQFF. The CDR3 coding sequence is TGTGCCAGCCCGGGAATCGGGTACAATGAGCAGTTCTTC.

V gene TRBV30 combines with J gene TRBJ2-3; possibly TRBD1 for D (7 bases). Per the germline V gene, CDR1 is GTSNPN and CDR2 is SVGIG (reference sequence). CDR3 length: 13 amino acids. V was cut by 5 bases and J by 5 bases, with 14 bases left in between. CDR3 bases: TGTGCCTGGTGGAGGGGGCATGGAGATACGCAGTATTTT. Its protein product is CAWWRGHGDTQYF.

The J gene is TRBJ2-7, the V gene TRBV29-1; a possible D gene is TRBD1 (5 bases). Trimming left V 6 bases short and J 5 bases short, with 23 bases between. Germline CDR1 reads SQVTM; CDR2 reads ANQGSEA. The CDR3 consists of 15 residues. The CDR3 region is CSVTSRAGPSHEQYF. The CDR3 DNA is TGCAGCGTCACGAGCCGGGCAGGGCCGAGTCACGAGCAGTACTTC.